The T cell receptor (beta chain) under discussion was sequenced for a study of pediatric ulcerative colitis. Rectal tissue came from one to two pinch biopsies taken at colonoscopy. This clone was picked up a small number of times. Its antigen is not known. This CDR3 comprises 15 residues. CDR1 SGHVS and CDR2 FNYEAQ come from the germline V gene. J gave up 4 bases and V 5 bases, and 4 bases lay outside the gene matches. Study-level points and caveats: Two rectal clonotypes were found only in ulcerative colitis patients, all of them. Two patients' blood samples yielded substantially fewer templates.

The method was immunoSEQ multiplex PCR; TCRdb's version includes in-frame clones alone and lacks a portion of them. Of 40,000 to 55,000 clones in the sample, around 79% are singletons; the top ten hold less than 4.5%. The material sequenced was gut tissue. The sequence was collected from a girl between 5 and 17 years old with moderate ulcerative colitis. This chain connects TRBV7-6 to TRBJ2-1; 11 bases match TRBD2. CDR3 sequence reads: CASSPGLAEYNEQFF. CDR3 DNA sequence: TGTGCCAGCAGCCCGGGACTAGCGGAGTACAATGAGCAGTTCTTC.